This T cell receptor (beta chain) was found in a study of cytomegalovirus exposure and HLA in healthy donors. Primers included in the PCR were 60 Vbeta and 13 Jbeta primers. Some clones are missing from TCRdb's copy, which holds only in-frame ones; the method was immunoSEQ multiplex PCR. The sample records roughly 130,000 clones, roughly 83% being singletons. Sequences were obtained from PBMCs. This receptor was obtained from a female donor in good health and CMV-seronegative.

In DNA, the CDR3 is TGCGCCAGCAGCCAACTAGGGGCGGGCGGGGTTAAGGCCGGGGAGCTGTTTTTT. Its protein product is CASSQLGAGGVKAGELFF. The chain has TRBV4-3 and TRBJ2-2, with a tentative D call TRBD2 (6 bases). The V gene's germline CDR1 is LGHNA and CDR2 YSLEER. V lost 2 bases and J lost 6, with 22 bases in between. The CDR3 spans 18 residues.